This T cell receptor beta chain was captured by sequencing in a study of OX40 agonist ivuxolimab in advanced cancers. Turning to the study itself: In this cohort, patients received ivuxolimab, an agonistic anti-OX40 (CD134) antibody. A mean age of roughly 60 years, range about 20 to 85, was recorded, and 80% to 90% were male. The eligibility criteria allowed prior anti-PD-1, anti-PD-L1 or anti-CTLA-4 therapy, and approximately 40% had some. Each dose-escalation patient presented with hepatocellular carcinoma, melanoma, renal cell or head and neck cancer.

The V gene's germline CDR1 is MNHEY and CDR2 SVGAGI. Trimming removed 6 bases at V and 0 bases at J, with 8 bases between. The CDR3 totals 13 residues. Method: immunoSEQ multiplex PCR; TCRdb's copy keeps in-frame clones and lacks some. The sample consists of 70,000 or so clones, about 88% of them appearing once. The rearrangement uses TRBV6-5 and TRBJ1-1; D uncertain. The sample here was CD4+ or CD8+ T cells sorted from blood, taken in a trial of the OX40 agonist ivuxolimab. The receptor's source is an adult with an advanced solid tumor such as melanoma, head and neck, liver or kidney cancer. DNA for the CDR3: TGTGCCAGCAGAGGAAACATGAACACTGAAGCTTTCTTT. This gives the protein CASRGNMNTEAFF.